The rows below give T cell receptor beta chains drawn from one sample of a study of blood T cell repertoires in COVID-19. Assay: immunoSEQ multiplex PCR; the TCRdb copy retains only in-frame clones and omits some. The sample has some 180,000 clones; approximately 90% are singletons. The sequencing input was PBMCs or T cells enriched from blood (not recorded which). Source of these receptors: a woman between 40 and 50 years old in a cohort exposed to, infected with or recovered from COVID-19 (not recorded which). Both conserved end residues are part of each CDR3. A D gene is named only where the DNA matches it firmly. For some rows the clone size is stated as once, few or many, or as a class when expanded; others skip it.

abundance: once; v_gene: TRBV7-9; j_gene: TRBJ1-3; d_gene: .; CDR3aa: CASSWFREYRGTIYF; CDR3nt: TGTGCCAGCAGCTGGTTCCGGGAGTATCGGGGCACCATATATTTT
abundance: .; v_gene: TRBV7-2; j_gene: TRBJ1-4; d_gene: TRBD1; CDR3aa: CASSPRGRTGWNEKLFF; CDR3nt: TGTGCCAGCAGCCCCAGGGGTAGGACAGGGTGGAATGAAAAACTGTTTTTT
abundance: .; v_gene: TRBV6-2/TRBV6-3; j_gene: TRBJ2-7; d_gene: TRBD2; CDR3aa: CASSSLKTSGNYEQYF; CDR3nt: TGTGCCAGCAGTTCCCTGAAGACTAGCGGGAACTACGAGCAGTACTTC
abundance: .; v_gene: TRBV4-1; j_gene: TRBJ1-1; d_gene: .; CDR3aa: CASSQGGGLNTEAFF; CDR3nt: TGCGCCAGCAGCCAAGGCGGGGGTTTGAACACTGAAGCTTTCTTT
abundance: .; v_gene: TRBV2; j_gene: TRBJ1-1; d_gene: .; CDR3aa: CASSEGQTRNTEAFF; CDR3nt: TGTGCCAGCAGTGAAGGGCAAACTAGAAACACTGAAGCTTTCTTT
abundance: .; v_gene: TRBV7-2; j_gene: TRBJ1-3; d_gene: .; CDR3aa: CASSFLSSGNTIYF; CDR3nt: TGTGCCAGCAGCTTTCTATCCTCTGGAAACACCATATATTTT
abundance: .; v_gene: TRBV12-3/TRBV12-4; j_gene: TRBJ1-1; d_gene: .; CDR3aa: CATSRAVITEAFF; CDR3nt: TGTGCCACCAGCCGCGCGGTAATCACTGAAGCTTTCTTT
abundance: .; v_gene: TRBV7-9; j_gene: TRBJ2-2; d_gene: .; CDR3aa: CASSLALGPGELFF; CDR3nt: TGTGCCAGCAGCTTAGCACTAGGACCCGGGGAGCTGTTTTTT
abundance: few; v_gene: TRBV6-5; j_gene: TRBJ1-6; d_gene: TRBD1; CDR3aa: CASSSLPDRGGSPLHF; CDR3nt: TGTGCCAGCAGTTCCCTCCCCGACAGGGGAGGGTCACCCCTCCACTTT
abundance: .; v_gene: TRBV7-9; j_gene: TRBJ1-4; d_gene: TRBD1; CDR3aa: CASSLETRTGDEKLFF; CDR3nt: TGTGCCAGCAGCTTAGAAACCAGGACAGGGGATGAAAAACTGTTTTTT
abundance: .; v_gene: TRBV19; j_gene: TRBJ2-3; d_gene: TRBD1; CDR3aa: CASSMVGTGGDTQYF; CDR3nt: TGTGCCAGTAGTATGGTAGGGACAGGCGGAGATACGCAGTATTTT
abundance: .; v_gene: TRBV18; j_gene: TRBJ1-5; d_gene: TRBD1; CDR3aa: CASSPGQPNQPQHF; CDR3nt: TGTGCCAGCTCACCGGGACAGCCCAATCAGCCCCAGCATTTT
abundance: .; v_gene: TRBV5-4; j_gene: TRBJ2-2; d_gene: .; CDR3aa: CASSLGRGVTGELFF; CDR3nt: TGTGCCAGCAGCTTGGGCAGGGGGGTCACCGGGGAGCTGTTTTTT
abundance: .; v_gene: TRBV21-1; j_gene: TRBJ1-1; d_gene: .; CDR3aa: CASSSIAQGQGLGNTEAFF; CDR3nt: TGTGCCAGCAGCTCGATTGCTCAGGGACAGGGGTTGGGGAACACTGAAGCTTTCTTT
abundance: .; v_gene: TRBV6-5; j_gene: TRBJ1-5; d_gene: TRBD1; CDR3aa: CASSTGANQPQHF; CDR3nt: TGTGCCAGCAGCACAGGGGCTAATCAGCCCCAGCATTTT
abundance: .; v_gene: TRBV5-4; j_gene: TRBJ2-7; d_gene: .; CDR3aa: CASSLGQESYEQYF; CDR3nt: TGTGCCAGCAGCTTGGGACAGGAATCCTACGAGCAGTACTTC
abundance: .; v_gene: TRBV9; j_gene: TRBJ2-1; d_gene: TRBD2; CDR3aa: CASSVPLAGGQVEQFF; CDR3nt: TGTGCCAGCAGCGTCCCTCTAGCGGGGGGGCAGGTTGAGCAGTTCTTC
abundance: .; v_gene: TRBV7-2; j_gene: TRBJ2-2; d_gene: .; CDR3aa: CASSSPGTNTGELFF; CDR3nt: TGTGCCAGCAGCTCCCCCGGGACTAACACCGGGGAGCTGTTTTTT
abundance: once; v_gene: TRBV5-6; j_gene: TRBJ1-2; d_gene: TRBD1; CDR3aa: CASSEGQGLLMTF; CDR3nt: TGTGCCAGCAGCGAGGGACAGGGCCTCCTAATGACCTTC
abundance: .; v_gene: TRBV6-6; j_gene: TRBJ1-6; d_gene: .; CDR3aa: CASSYGGDYNSPLHF; CDR3nt: TGTGCCAGCAGTTACGGAGGGGACTATAATTCACCCCTCCACTTT
abundance: .; v_gene: TRBV28; j_gene: TRBJ1-2; d_gene: TRBD1; CDR3aa: CASSRQGSAVGASGYTF; CDR3nt: TGTGCCAGCAGTCGACAGGGATCCGCTGTAGGCGCCAGTGGCTACACCTTC
abundance: .; v_gene: TRBV15; j_gene: TRBJ2-5; d_gene: TRBD1; CDR3aa: CATSKQGVGEETQYF; CDR3nt: TGTGCCACCAGCAAGCAGGGGGTCGGGGAAGAGACCCAGTACTTC
abundance: .; v_gene: TRBV21-1; j_gene: TRBJ1-5; d_gene: .; CDR3aa: CAPAGRGNQPQHF; CDR3nt: TGTGCTCCAGCGGGCAGAGGCAATCAGCCCCAGCATTTT
abundance: .; v_gene: TRBV5-1; j_gene: TRBJ1-1; d_gene: TRBD1; CDR3aa: CASSLAQGANTEAFF; CDR3nt: TGCGCCAGCAGCTTGGCCCAGGGGGCGAACACTGAAGCTTTCTTT
abundance: .; v_gene: TRBV19; j_gene: TRBJ1-2; d_gene: .; CDR3aa: CASSPPGRDDGYTF; CDR3nt: TGTGCCAGTAGCCCCCCGGGGCGGGATGATGGCTACACCTTC
abundance: .; v_gene: TRBV15; j_gene: TRBJ2-2; d_gene: TRBD2; CDR3aa: CATSRERGLAGANTGELFF; CDR3nt: TGTGCCACCAGCAGAGAGAGGGGGCTAGCGGGAGCGAACACCGGGGAGCTGTTTTTT
abundance: .; v_gene: TRBV6-5; j_gene: TRBJ1-1; d_gene: .; CDR3aa: CASSYGENTEAFF; CDR3nt: TGTGCCAGCAGTTACGGAGAGAACACTGAAGCTTTCTTT
abundance: .; v_gene: TRBV9; j_gene: TRBJ1-2; d_gene: .; CDR3aa: CASSGGGAPNYGYTF; CDR3nt: TGTGCCAGCAGCGGCGGGGGGGCCCCAAACTATGGCTACACCTTC
abundance: .; v_gene: TRBV7-9; j_gene: TRBJ2-7; d_gene: .; CDR3aa: CASSLNSLDGSYEQYF; CDR3nt: TGTGCCAGCAGCTTAAACTCCTTAGACGGGTCCTACGAGCAGTACTTC
abundance: .; v_gene: TRBV28; j_gene: TRBJ2-1; d_gene: .; CDR3aa: CASSLFTGNNNEQFF; CDR3nt: TGTGCCAGCAGTTTATTCACAGGGAATAACAATGAGCAGTTCTTC
abundance: .; v_gene: TRBV10-3; j_gene: TRBJ1-6; d_gene: .; CDR3aa: CAISESGVHNSPLHF; CDR3nt: TGTGCCATCAGTGAGTCAGGGGTCCACAATTCACCCCTCCACTTT
abundance: once; v_gene: TRBV4-2; j_gene: TRBJ2-5; d_gene: TRBD1; CDR3aa: CASSQVSGGHSQETQYF; CDR3nt: TGTGCCAGCAGCCAAGTTTCAGGGGGACACTCACAAGAGACCCAGTACTTC
abundance: .; v_gene: TRBV27; j_gene: TRBJ2-7; d_gene: TRBD1; CDR3aa: CASSPYPGQPEQYF; CDR3nt: TGTGCCAGCAGTCCGTATCCGGGACAGCCCGAGCAGTACTTC